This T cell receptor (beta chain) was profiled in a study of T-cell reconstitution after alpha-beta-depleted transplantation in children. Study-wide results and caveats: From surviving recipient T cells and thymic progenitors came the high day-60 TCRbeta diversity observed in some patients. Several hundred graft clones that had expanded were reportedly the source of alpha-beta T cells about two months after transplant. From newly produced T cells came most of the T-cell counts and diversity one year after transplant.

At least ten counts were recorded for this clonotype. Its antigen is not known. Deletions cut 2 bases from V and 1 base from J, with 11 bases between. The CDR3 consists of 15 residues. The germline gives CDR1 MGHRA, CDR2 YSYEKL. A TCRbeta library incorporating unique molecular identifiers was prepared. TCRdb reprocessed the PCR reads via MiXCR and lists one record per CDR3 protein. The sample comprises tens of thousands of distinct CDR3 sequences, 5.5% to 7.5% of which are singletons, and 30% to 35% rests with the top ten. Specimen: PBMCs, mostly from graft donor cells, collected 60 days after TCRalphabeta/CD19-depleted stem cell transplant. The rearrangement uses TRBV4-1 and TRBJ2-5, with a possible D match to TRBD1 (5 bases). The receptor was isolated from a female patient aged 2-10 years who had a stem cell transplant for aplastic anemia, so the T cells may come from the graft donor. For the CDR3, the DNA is TGCGCCAGCAGCCAATCAGGGCAGGGCCAAGAGACCCAGTACTTC. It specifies CASSQSGQGQETQYF.